The 27 T cell receptor beta chains reported below all come from one sample, sequenced in a study of blood T cell repertoires in COVID-19. Libraries were prepared by immunoSEQ multiplex PCR; TCRdb keeps only in-frame clonotypes and omits some of them. The sample holds about 320,000 clones, roughly 85% seen once. The sample consisted of PBMCs or T cells enriched from blood (not recorded which). These receptors were taken from a young woman who had been exposed to COVID-19.

In DNA, the CDR3 is TGTGCCAGCAGCAGCTCACAGGGGACCTTCTATAATTCACCCCTCCACTTT. This sequence encodes CASSSSQGTFYNSPLHF. V and J are TRBV5-6 and TRBJ1-6, with 7 bases lining up with TRBD1. This CDR3 contains 17 residues. J lost 3 bases, V lost 4 bases, and 10 bases had no gene match. CDR1 SGHDT and CDR2 YYEEEE come from the germline V gene.

The chain recombines TRBV14 with TRBJ1-6, with D unclear. CDR1 is SGHDN, CDR2 FVKESK, per germline. V gave up 3 bases and J gave up 8 bases, with 11 bases separating them. CDR3 size: 14 residues. The CDR3 coding sequence is TGTGCCAGCAGCCACAATATCGGGGATTCACCCCTCCACTTT. Translated, it gives CASSHNIGDSPLHF.

V is TRBV10-3 and J is TRBJ2-1, with 13 positions matching TRBD2. The CDR3 is made up of 16 amino acids. Trimming at V came to 1 base and at J to 13 bases, leaving 10 bases not matched to a gene. Germline V gene sequence: CDR1 ENHRY, CDR2 SYGVKD. Written as DNA, the CDR3 is TGTGCCATCAGTGAGTATGGTGAACTAGCGGGAGGGAGTCAGTTCTTC. Translated, it gives CAISEYGELAGGSQFF.

In DNA form, the CDR3 reads TGTGCCAGCAGCTTGGGAGCGGGAGGGACCACAGATACGCAGTATTTT. Protein: CASSLGAGGTTDTQYF. The chain uses TRBV5-4 and TRBJ2-3, with 10 bases identical to TRBD2. The CDR3 covers 16 residues. V lost 0 bases, J lost 2 bases, and 3 bases stayed unmatched. Looked up from germline, CDR1 is SGHNT and CDR2 is YYREEE (reference sequence).

The chain links TRBV7-3 to TRBJ2-3; 8 bases fit TRBD2. The CDR3 consists of 15 residues. With 5 bases clipped from V and 5 bases from J, the junction kept 9 bases outside the gene matches. Looked up from germline, CDR1 is SGHTA and CDR2 is FQGTGA. In DNA form, the CDR3 reads TGTGCCAGCAGCAGAAGCGGGAGTAAGGGAGATACGCAGTATTTT. It yields the protein CASSRSGSKGDTQYF.

The V gene is TRBV28, the J gene TRBJ1-5; D is ambiguous. The germline V gene encodes CDR1 MDHEN and CDR2 SYDVKM. With 8 bases removed from V and 8 bases from J, the gap between germline ends came to 16 bases. CDR3 size: 13 residues. CDR3 nucleotide sequence: TGTGCCAGCTCCCCTACAAGGAGAAAGCCCCAGCATTTT. Its translation: CASSPTRRKPQHF. Variable domain in full (rest from reference TRBV28 and TRBJ1-5): DVKVTQSSRYLVKRTGEKVFLECVQDMDHENMFWYRQDPGLGLRLIYFSYDVKMKEKGDIPEGYSVSREKKERFSLILESASTNQTSMYLCASSPTRRKPQHFGDGTRLSIL.

V and J are TRBV7-3 and TRBJ2-7; TRBD1 aligns across 8 bases. J was trimmed by 6 bases and V by 3 bases; bases with no gene match: 7. The CDR3 runs 14 residues. CDR1 and CDR2 (germline): SGHTA, FQGTGA. The CDR3 here is CASSFPSRGREQYF. Written as DNA, the CDR3 is TGTGCCAGCAGCTTCCCGTCCAGGGGGCGCGAGCAGTACTTC. The complete variable domain, with remaining parts taken from reference TRBV7-3 and TRBJ2-7, reads GAGVSQTPSNKVTEKGKYVELRCDPISGHTALYWYRQSLGQGPEFLIYFQGTGAADDSGLPNDRFFAVRPEGSVSTLKIQRTERGDSAVYLCASSFPSRGREQYFGPGTRLTVT.

This clone was recorded at least ten times. The sample contains more than one DNA sequence encoding this CDR3. The chain carries TRBV21-1 and TRBJ2-6; the table names TRBD2, a call not compared with the DNA. TRBV21-1 is designated a pseudogene. The CDR3 covers 21 residues. The CDR3 coding sequence is TGTGCCCCAAGGGGGACTGGGGGGGCCGGGGAGCTCAGCTCTGGGGCCAACGTCCTGACTTTC. As protein: CAPRGTGGAGELSSGANVLTF.

The chain links TRBV20-1 to TRBJ2-1, with 10 bases identical to TRBD2. The CDR3 is 15 amino acids. The V segment lost 3 bases and the J segment 5 bases; nucleotides outside the gene matches: 7. Germline values: CDR1 DFQATT, CDR2 SNEGSKA (reference sequence). The CDR3: CSASQWTSGHNEQFF. The CDR3 nucleotides read TGCAGTGCTAGTCAATGGACTAGCGGTCACAATGAGCAGTTCTTC.

This chain uses TRBV5-1 with TRBJ2-7, with D possibly TRBD1 on 5 matching bases. The germline gives CDR1 SGHRS, CDR2 YFSETQ. V dropped 4 bases and J dropped 1 base, with 9 bases sitting between them. This CDR3 has 13 residues. The CDR3: CASSPRVSYEQYF. DNA for the CDR3: TGCGCCAGCAGCCCCAGGGTTTCCTACGAGCAGTACTTC.

This rearrangement joins TRBV2 to TRBJ1-4, with 8 bases aligning to TRBD1. Trimming took 8 bases from V and 12 from J; bases not matched to a gene: 14. This CDR3 has 14 amino acids. Germline assignment: CDR1 SNHLY and CDR2 FYNNEI. The chain's CDR3 is CASGGQAALQELFF. The CDR3 DNA reads as TGTGCCAGCGGGGGACAGGCCGCCCTTCAAGAACTGTTTTTT. The full variable domain, its missing parts supplied by reference TRBV2 and TRBJ1-4, is EPEVTQTPSHQVTQMGQEVILRCVPISNHLYFYWYRQILGQKVEFLVSFYNNEISEKSEIFDDQFSVERPDGSNFTLKIRSTKLEDSAMYFCASGGQAALQELFFGSGTQLSVL.

The gene calls are TRBV19 and TRBJ1-1; D is uncertain. The ends were cut back, 1 base at V and 7 bases at J, with 10 bases in the middle. The CDR3 contains 13 residues. Per germline, CDR1 LNHDA and CDR2 SQIVND (reference sequence). The CDR3 region has the DNA TGTGCCAGTAGTATAGGGGCAATGATTGAAGCTTTCTTT. Translating it yields CASSIGAMIEAFF.

About this clone: The same CDR3 can be traced to other DNA sequences in this sample. The gene calls are TRBV28 and TRBJ1-3; 8 bases map to TRBD1. The germline CDR1 and CDR2 sequences are MDHEN and SYDVKM. V gave up 4 bases and J gave up 2 bases; unmatched junction bases: 7. This CDR3 has 16 residues. The CDR3 DNA is TGTGCCAGCAGTTCCCCCGGACAGGGTGCTGGAAACACCATATATTTT. Amino acid sequence: CASSSPGQGAGNTIYF.

The J gene is TRBJ1-5, the V gene TRBV19, with a possible D match to TRBD1 (6 bases). The V end was cut by 5 bases, the J end by 7 bases, with 18 bases between. The CDR3 contains 15 residues. Per germline, CDR1 LNHDA and CDR2 SQIVND (reference sequence). The CDR3 spells CASSLPSGGIQPQHF. CDR3 nucleotide sequence: TGTGCCAGTAGTCTCCCATCGGGGGGCATACAGCCCCAGCATTTT. The full variable domain, in which reference TRBV19 and TRBJ1-5 provide the parts outside the CDR3, is DGGITQSPKYLFRKEGQNVTLSCEQNLNHDAMYWYRQDPGQGLRLIYYSQIVNDFQKGDIAEGYSVSREKKESFPLTVTSAQKNPTAFYLCASSLPSGGIQPQHFGDGTRLSIL.

The chain couples TRBV9 to TRBJ2-7; D is ambiguous. V lost 4 bases and J 4 bases, leaving 9 bases between the germline ends. This CDR3 is built from 12 residues. Germline assignment: CDR1 SGDLS and CDR2 YYNGEE. CDR3 in amino acids: CASSPNRYEQYF. CDR3 nucleotide sequence: TGTGCCAGCAGCCCCAACCGGTACGAGCAGTACTTC.

This clone has just a few counts. The J gene is TRBJ1-1, the V gene TRBV12-5; TRBD1 matches at 8 bases. Germline CDR1 is LGHNT and CDR2 is FRNRAP. This CDR3 comprises 15 residues. J was trimmed by 0 bases and V by 3 bases; bases with no gene match: 3. The CDR3 DNA follows: TGTGCTAGTGGTTTACGGACAGGGTTGAACACTGAAGCTTTCTTT. Amino acids: CASGLRTGLNTEAFF.

The J gene is TRBJ1-1, the V gene TRBV18; the D is unclear. The V gene's germline CDR1 is KGHSH and CDR2 LQKENI. V was shortened by 5 bases and J by 2 bases, with 9 bases between the two germline ends. The CDR3 consists of 13 residues. CDR3 amino acids: CASSETSNTEAFF. DNA of the CDR3: TGTGCCAGCTCAGAAACAAGTAACACTGAAGCTTTCTTT.

The chain uses TRBV25-1 and TRBJ1-4; the match to TRBD1 covers 7 bases. CDR3 size: 16 residues. The germline V gene has CDR1 MGHDK and CDR2 SYGVNS. Trimming at V came to 5 bases and at J to 2 bases, leaving 8 bases not matched to a gene. CDR3 nucleotides: TGTGCCAGCAGTAAGCACAGGGGAAGGACTAATGAAAAACTGTTTTTT. It encodes CASSKHRGRTNEKLFF.

The chain recombines TRBV5-1 with TRBJ1-4; 8 bases agree with TRBD1. This CDR3 has 15 residues. After removal of 4 bases from V and 4 bases from J, the junction contained 6 bases not matched to a gene. Looked up from germline, CDR1 is SGHRS and CDR2 is YFSETQ. CDR3 sequence: CASSIRGQGNEKLFF. CDR3 DNA: TGCGCCAGCAGCATCAGGGGGCAGGGTAATGAAAAACTGTTTTTT.

The gene calls are TRBV4-3 and TRBJ1-2; no clear D gene. The CDR3 runs 15 residues. V was trimmed by 3 bases and J by 1 base, leaving 12 bases between them. The germline V gene has CDR1 LGHNA and CDR2 YSLEER. The CDR3 sequence: CASSHRERVNYGYTF. The CDR3, as DNA: TGCGCCAGCAGCCACAGAGAGCGGGTTAACTATGGCTACACCTTC.

The rearrangement links TRBV2 to TRBJ2-1, with TRBD2 matching over 12 bases. The germline gives CDR1 SNHLY, CDR2 FYNNEI. The CDR3 contains 15 residues. The V gene end was trimmed by 6 bases and the J gene end by 9 bases; junction bases not matched to a gene: 9. The CDR3 DNA reads as TGTGCCAGCAGACCTCTAGCGGGAGGGCTTAGTGAGCAGTTCTTC. This translates into CASRPLAGGLSEQFF.

Of note for this clone: An end of the junction does not agree with germline; a read error may underlie this. The chain employs TRBV6-5 and TRBJ1-3; no definite D call. Germline V gives CDR1 MNHEY, CDR2 SVGAGI. The CDR3 has 15 residues. CDR3 DNA: TGTGTCAGCAGCCCGTCGTTTGAGGGTGGAAACACCATATATTTT. Translating it yields CVSSPSFEGGNTIYF.

The chain uses TRBV27 and TRBJ1-5, with D possibly TRBD1 on 5 matching bases. With 3 bases removed from V and 4 bases from J, the gap between germline ends came to 19 bases. This CDR3 spans 17 amino acids. The germline gives CDR1 MNHEY, CDR2 SMNVEV (reference sequence). CDR3 amino acids: CASSFRFRAPFNQPQHF. CDR3 coding DNA: TGTGCCAGCAGTTTCCGTTTCAGGGCCCCTTTTAATCAGCCCCAGCATTTT.

This sequence joins TRBV5-1 and TRBJ2-1, with D hard to call. CDR1 is SGHRS and CDR2 is YFSETQ in the germline V gene. CDR3 length: 16 residues. V was shortened by 4 bases and J by 4 bases, with 18 bases between the two germline ends. The CDR3 spells CASSPGSTRTYNEQFF. For the CDR3, the DNA is TGCGCCAGCAGCCCGGGTTCGACCCGAACTTACAATGAGCAGTTCTTC.

The chain uses TRBV5-1 and TRBJ1-6; TRBD1 matches at 7 bases. Per germline, CDR1 SGHRS and CDR2 YFSETQ. The CDR3 length is 15 residues. V lost 4 bases, J lost 7 bases, and 8 bases stayed unmatched. The CDR3 DNA is TGCGCCAGCAGCCTCGGGGACAGAGTAAATTCACCCCTCCACTTT. Amino acids: CASSLGDRVNSPLHF.

The genes are TRBV6-5 and TRBJ2-7; D might be TRBD1 (6 bases). In germline, CDR1 is MNHEY, CDR2 SVGAGI. Trimming removed 7 bases from V and 2 bases from J, with 15 bases in between. The CDR3 sequence is 14 residues long. The CDR3 DNA reads TGTGCCAGCACAGGGACACGCGGACCCTACGAGCAGTACTTC. Amino acids: CASTGTRGPYEQYF.

The chain joins TRBV20-1 to TRBJ1-5; TRBD1 agrees at 8 bases. The CDR3 is 13 amino acids. Germline V CDR1 and CDR2: DFQATT, SNEGSKA (reference sequence). V lost 3 bases, J lost 6 bases, and 4 bases stayed unmatched. The CDR3 nucleotides are TGCAGTGCTAGTAGGGGACAGGTTCAGCCCCAGCATTTT. Amino acid sequence: CSASRGQVQPQHF.